This entry concerns a single TCR beta chain. CDR1 is SGHDT and CDR2 is YYEEEE in the germline V gene. The CDR3 loop spans 15 amino acids. V lost 4 bases and J lost 8, with 19 bases in between. These data originate in a study of blood T cell repertoires in COVID-19. Study at large: Whether acute or convalescent, the COVID-19 samples came from the United States, Italy and Spain.

Authors' processing steps: Estimation of nucleated cell counts was performed using reference gene primer amplification. This table comes from immunoSEQ multiplex PCR, and its TCRdb copy is limited to in-frame clones, with some not included. V, J and clone size were drawn from that table, and D and trimming were deduced from the DNA. This table holds 150,000 to 200,000 clones, more than 85% found once. The sample taken for sequencing was peripheral blood. This rearrangement joins TRBV5-6 to TRBJ2-1, with D perhaps matching TRBD2 (5 bases). The sequence was collected from a woman of 80 years or more in a cohort sampled during active or convalescent COVID-19. The CDR3 nucleotides are TGTGCCAGCAGCCGCCGGACTTCGTACGGCGATGAGCAGTTCTTC. Its translation: CASSRRTSYGDEQFF.